This T cell receptor (beta chain) was recovered during a study of shared clonotypes between healthy human individuals (dated by TCRdb to the early 2020s). Regarding the complete study: Three men and a couple of women, aged 18 to 49 years, made up the cohort. For each donor, CD4 naive and CD4 memory were each run on three plates, CD8 naive on two plates, and CD8 memory on one plate. The study deeply sequenced blood TCR repertoires of about 5 healthy adults to estimate repertoire size and the extent of clonotype sharing between individuals. To increase sequencing depth and limit assay-specific biases, TCR repertoire library preparation and sequencing were carried out by different laboratories using diverse techniques. Leukapheresis yielded between about 0.8 and 9.5 billion PBMCs per donor. Here is what the overall study found, with its caveats: Around 5% of naive CD4, 3.5% of naive CD8, roughly 2.4% of memory CD4, and over 0.35% of memory CD8 clonotypes were shared across several donors. Compared with non-shared clonotypes, the clonotypes found in all four sorted-subset donors had higher generation probabilities. Larger estimated clonotype richness was generally found for naive subsets than for memory subsets. Sampling was limited to blood, and TCR repertoires in tissue likely differ from TCR repertoires in blood. Pairwise subsampling indicated that sequencing depth was expected to affect the degree of clonotype sharing among donors. Even with the large sequencing depth, rarefaction of the sorted-subset datasets indicated that sequencing was incomplete. Because the study included only a small number of donors, the genetic and exposure-history diversity represented was limited.

Using the deep immunoSEQ assay, multiplex PCR amplified TCR CDR3 regions from genomic DNA. Extracted genomic DNA from each cell subset was distributed evenly across all wells of several immunoSEQ 96-well plates, and each plate was treated as a replicate. For sorted subsets, around 0.2 ug of genomic DNA, equivalent to tens of thousands of T cell genomes, went into each replicate PCR. The purified libraries were quantified using a Qubit 3.0 fluorometer, sized with a Bioanalyzer 2100, and then quantified again using the KAPA Library Quantification kit. Every immunoSEQ 96-well plate was sequenced on a separate single-read 150-cycle Illumina NextSeq 550 flow cell. Turning to the authors' computational methods: Because the immunoSEQ output held only junctional sequences and lacked quality scores, the filtering could not match the filtering applied to full-length reads. Sequences were annotated with PyIR, a Python wrapper for IgBLAST v1.9, and V/J genes and CDR3 were assigned using IMGT germline references. Reads with weak V/J assignments (E-value above 1e-6), missing CDR3, stop codons, out-of-frame junctions, or ambiguous translated residues were removed. V3J clonotypes were defined as sequences sharing the same inferred V gene, J gene, and CDR3 amino acid sequence. Percentage overlap between repertoires was computed as shared unique clonotypes divided by the size of the smaller repertoire. Richness of each repertoire was evaluated using RTK rarefaction, the Chao1 estimator, and Recon v2.1 estimates of unobserved clonotypes. For all TCRbeta clonotypes obtained by the gDNA method from a handful of donors, generation probabilities were computed with OLGA. The immuneACCESS repertoire file appears here via TCRdb, limited to in-frame rearrangements. These files lack a portion of the clones; in checked studies, under half of the deficit traces to unresolved V genes, and the cause of the others is not known. V and J calls and clone size are copied from that table; D and trimming were computed from the DNA. This sample gives 740,000 or so clones in total; about three quarters of them show up just once. The ten biggest clones cover about 1.8% of the sample.

Details on this clone: What this receptor recognizes is not known. No much larger clone exists at a distance of one base, and base qualities are not known.

The donors were healthy, HIV-negative adults with no recently reported acute infections or vaccinations. All donors were Caucasian adults living in Nashville, Tennessee, USA. Magnetic negative selection was used to enrich CD4+ T cells, after which naive cells were positively selected on CD45RA and the negative fraction became the memory subset. Blood was collected by leukapheresis, and PBMCs were isolated by Ficoll-Histopaque density gradient centrifugation and then cryopreserved in liquid nitrogen vapor phase. Analytical flow cytometry was used to check the purity and quantity of every magnetically sorted T cell population. From each sorted fraction, genomic DNA was isolated and quantified by UV absorbance on a Nanodrop 2000c. The receptor's source is a woman aged 30 to 39 in good health. Sequenced input: memory CD4+ T cells sorted from blood. The sample's cell subset or site label is to be understood as: CD45RA-negative fraction.

Read as DNA, the sequence is TGTGCCAGTACCCCCGGTGGGAGGGGTGAGCAGTTCTTC. This sequence encodes CASTPGGRGEQFF. Recombination connected TRBV19 to TRBJ2-1, and TRBD2 aligns with 7 junction nucleotides. Taken from the germline V gene (reference sequence), the CDR1 and CDR2 loops are LNHDA and SQIVND. Trimmed from V: 7 bases; trimmed from J: 9 bases; junction bases lacking a gene match: 9. The CDR3 contains 13 residues, cysteine and phenylalanine counted. Only the CDR3 part of the read is kept: 39 bases, read in frame from the first base.